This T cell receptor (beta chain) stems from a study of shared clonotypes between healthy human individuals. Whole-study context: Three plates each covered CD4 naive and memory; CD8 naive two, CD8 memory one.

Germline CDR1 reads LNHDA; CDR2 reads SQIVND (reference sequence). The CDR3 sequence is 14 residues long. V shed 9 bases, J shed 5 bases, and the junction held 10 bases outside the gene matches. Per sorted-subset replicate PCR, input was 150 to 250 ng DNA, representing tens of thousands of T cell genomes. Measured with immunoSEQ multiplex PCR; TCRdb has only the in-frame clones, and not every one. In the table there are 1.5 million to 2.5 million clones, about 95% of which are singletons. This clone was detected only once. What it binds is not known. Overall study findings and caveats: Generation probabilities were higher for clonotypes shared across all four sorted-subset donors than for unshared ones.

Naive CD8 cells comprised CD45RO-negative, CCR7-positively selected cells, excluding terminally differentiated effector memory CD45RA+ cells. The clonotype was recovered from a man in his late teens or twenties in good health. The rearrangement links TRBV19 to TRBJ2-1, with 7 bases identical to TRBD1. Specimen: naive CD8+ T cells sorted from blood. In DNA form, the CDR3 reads TGTGCCAGCGCCTACAGGGGATTAAACAATGAGCAGTTCTTC. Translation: CASAYRGLNNEQFF.